This record concerns one T cell receptor beta chain sequence. Authors' analysis steps: Using reference gene primer amplification, nucleated cell counts were estimated. Measured with immunoSEQ multiplex PCR; TCRdb has only the in-frame clones, and not every one. For V, J and clone size, that table is used; D and trimming come from the DNA. Among 150,000 to 200,000 clones listed, roughly 89% were seen once. These data come from a study of blood T cell repertoires in COVID-19. Study information: From the United States, Italy and Spain came samples of acute and convalescent COVID-19. Nucleic acid was either cDNA or gDNA, and it came from T cells, B-cell-depleted T cells, or PBMCs.

The clonotype was recovered from a man aged 50 to 60 with acute or convalescent COVID-19. Specimen: peripheral blood.

Here the CDR3 reads CASSHGLAGAYEWQYF. Written as DNA, the CDR3 is TGTGCCAGCAGCCATGGACTAGCGGGAGCCTACGAGTGGCAGTACTTC. The chain couples TRBV11-1 to TRBJ2-7; 13 bases are shared with TRBD2. Germline-derived CDR1 and CDR2 are SGHAT and FQDESV (reference sequence). The CDR3 has 16 residues. After removal of 5 bases from V and 9 bases from J, the junction contained 13 bases not matched to a gene.